This entry lists 22 T cell receptor beta chains sequenced from one sample in a study of blood T cell repertoires in COVID-19. Profiling relied on immunoSEQ multiplex PCR, and the TCRdb table lists in-frame clones only, not all of them. The sample shows some 99,000 clones, nearly 90% of them seen only once. Sequencing was done on a sample of peripheral blood. These receptors all come from a man aged 70 or older with acute or convalescent COVID-19.

The chain joins TRBV5-1 to TRBJ2-2; 8 bases align to TRBD2. The CDR3 spans 14 residues. Germline CDR1 is SGHRS and CDR2 is YFSETQ. V dropped 6 bases and J dropped 0; count of bases not matched to a gene: 1. This chain's CDR3 is CASMRGANTGELFF. CDR3 in DNA: TGCGCCAGCATGCGGGGGGCGAACACCGGGGAGCTGTTTTTT.

The chain has TRBV11-1 and TRBJ1-4; D is undetermined. Per germline, CDR1 SGHAT and CDR2 FQDESV (reference sequence). Deletions cut 3 bases from V and 5 bases from J, with 13 bases between. The CDR3 runs to 15 residues. In DNA form, the CDR3 reads TGTGCCAGCAGCTTGGGAACCGGGAACAATGAAAAACTGTTTTTT. Amino acids: CASSLGTGNNEKLFF.

This clone was observed a few times. V and J are TRBV4-1 and TRBJ1-1; D gene unclear. V was clipped by 4 bases and J by 1 base, with 7 bases between them. Per germline, CDR1 MGHRA and CDR2 YSYEKL. The CDR3 loop spans 13 amino acids. The CDR3 DNA follows: TGCGCCAGCAGCCTGCGTTGGAACACTGAAGCTTTCTTT. It codes for CASSLRWNTEAFF.

This chain uses TRBV5-1 with TRBJ2-1, with 8 bases lining up with TRBD2. Germline V gene sequence: CDR1 SGHRS, CDR2 YFSETQ. The V segment lost 0 bases and the J segment 8 bases; nucleotides outside the gene matches: 7. The CDR3 contains 15 residues. The CDR3 DNA follows: TGCGCCAGCAGCTTGGTCGGTAGCGGGGCGGATGAGCAGTTCTTC. This codes for CASSLVGSGADEQFF. Complete variable domain (other parts from reference TRBV5-1 and TRBJ2-1): KAGVTQTPRYLIKTRGQQVTLSCSPISGHRSVSWYQQTPGQGLQFLFEYFSETQRNKGNFPGRFSGRQFSNSRSEMNVSTLELGDSALYLCASSLVGSGADEQFFGPGTRLTVL.

V usage is TRBV29-1 and J usage is TRBJ2-2, with TRBD1 matching over 7 bases. V lost 7 bases and J lost 0; bases outside the gene matches: 5. Germline lookup yields CDR1 SQVTM and CDR2 ANQGSEA. This CDR3 contains 14 residues. Written as DNA, the CDR3 is TGCAGCGCCCCGGGACAGTCGAACACCGGGGAGCTGTTTTTT. Translated, it gives CSAPGQSNTGELFF.

V is TRBV18 and J is TRBJ1-1, with 9 nucleotides matching TRBD1. J was trimmed by 4 bases and V by 4 bases; bases with no gene match: 19. From germline, CDR1 is KGHSH and CDR2 LQKENI. The CDR3 sequence is 19 residues long. The CDR3, as DNA: TGTGCCAGCTCACTGACGGGGCCGACAGGGGGTCGGGTAGGCACTGAAGCTTTCTTT. Translation: CASSLTGPTGGRVGTEAFF.

The chain is built from TRBV5-4 and TRBJ1-6; D is perhaps TRBD1 (6 bases). V dropped 2 bases and J dropped 9 bases, with 12 bases sitting between them. Germline V CDR1 and CDR2: SGHNT, YYREEE (reference sequence). CDR3 length: 14 amino acids. The CDR3 loop reads CASSFPGVRSPLHF. The CDR3 region has the DNA TGTGCCAGCAGCTTCCCAGGGGTGCGTTCACCCCTCCACTTT.

The J gene is TRBJ1-4, the V gene TRBV7-9; 10 bases line up with TRBD1. Trimming at V came to 2 bases and at J to 5 bases, leaving 2 bases not matched to a gene. This CDR3 is 15 amino acids long. The germline CDR1 and CDR2 sequences are SEHNR and FQNEAQ (reference sequence). The CDR3 loop is CASSLRDRGNEKLFF. CDR3 DNA: TGTGCCAGCAGCTTAAGGGACAGGGGAAATGAAAAACTGTTTTTT. Using reference TRBV7-9 and TRBJ1-4 for the parts outside the CDR3, the full variable domain is DTGVSQNPRHKITKRGQNVTFRCDPISEHNRLYWYRQTLGQGPEFLTYFQNEAQLEKSRLLSDRFSAERPKGSFSTLEIQRTEQGDSAMYLCASSLRDRGNEKLFFGSGTQLSVL.

This clone was observed a few times. This chain connects TRBV11-1 to TRBJ1-3; D not resolved. Between the trimmed V and J ends, which lost 3 bases and 0 bases, there was a span of 9 bases. Germline CDR1 reads SGHAT; CDR2 reads FQDESV (reference sequence). This CDR3 spans 15 amino acids. For the CDR3, the DNA is TGTGCCAGCAGCTTCAGTGTGAACTCTGGAAACACCATATATTTT. Protein sequence: CASSFSVNSGNTIYF.

The rearrangement joins TRBV6-5 to TRBJ1-1; D might be TRBD1 (6 bases). V was pared by 6 bases and J by 5 bases, with 16 bases between. The CDR3 loop spans 14 amino acids. Germline CDR1 MNHEY, CDR2 SVGAGI. CDR3 nucleotides: TGTGCCAGCAGCCGCAGGGGATGGGAAACTGAAGCTTTCTTT. Protein product: CASSRRGWETEAFF.

There are a few counts of this clone. The rearrangement joins TRBV4-1 to TRBJ1-3, with 9 bases matching TRBD1. The J segment lost 0 bases and the V segment lost 1 base, leaving 4 bases of the junction unmatched. Germline V CDR1 and CDR2: MGHRA, YSYEKL. This CDR3 comprises 17 residues. The CDR3 sequence: CASSQGTGALSGNTIYF. CDR3 in DNA: TGCGCCAGCAGCCAAGGGACAGGGGCCCTCTCTGGAAACACCATATATTTT.

The rearrangement joins TRBV28 to TRBJ2-7; D not resolved. The germline V gene encodes CDR1 MDHEN and CDR2 SYDVKM. V gave up 3 bases and J gave up 9 bases, with 9 bases separating them. This CDR3 is built from 11 residues. DNA of the CDR3: TGTGCCAGCAGTTTTAGCCGAGGGCAGTACTTC. Protein product: CASSFSRGQYF.

The chain joins TRBV7-2 to TRBJ2-3, with D maybe TRBD2 (6 bases). This CDR3 is built from 15 residues. V gave up 5 bases and J gave up 5 bases, with 17 bases separating them. Per germline, CDR1 SGHTA and CDR2 FQGNSA. This chain's CDR3 is CASSLRLVQGDTQYF. In DNA form, the CDR3 reads TGTGCCAGCAGCCTCAGACTAGTTCAGGGAGATACGCAGTATTTT.

The rearrangement joins TRBV19 to TRBJ1-6; 10 bases agree with TRBD1. V lost 5 bases and J lost 7; bases outside the gene matches: 2. Germline-derived CDR1 and CDR2 are LNHDA and SQIVND (reference sequence). This CDR3 comprises 14 residues. The CDR3 DNA reads TGTGCCAGTAGTGGACAGGGGGGGAATTCACCCCTCCACTTT. It is translated as CASSGQGGNSPLHF.

This clone was observed a few times. The chain has TRBV3-1 (or the pseudogene TRBV3-2) and TRBJ1-5; D not resolved. The CDR3 has 13 residues. Germline V lookup: CDR1 LGHDT, CDR2 YNNKEL (reference sequence). V was clipped by 0 bases and J by 4 bases, with 4 bases between them. CDR3 bases: TGTGCCAGCAGCCAAGACCTTAATCAGCCCCAGCATTTT. Its translation is CASSQDLNQPQHF.

CDR3 region: CSARIGPEAFF. CDR3 nucleotides: TGCAGTGCTAGAATTGGCCCTGAAGCTTTCTTT. The rearrangement joins TRBV20-1 to TRBJ1-1; D gene uncertain. V lost 2 bases, J lost 6 bases, and 7 bases lay in between. The V gene's germline CDR1 is DFQATT and CDR2 SNEGSKA (reference sequence). CDR3 length equals 11 residues.

The genes are TRBV6-5 and TRBJ1-1; no firm D call. The CDR3 loop spans 12 amino acids. Germline CDR1 MNHEY, CDR2 SVGAGI. The V and J ends lost 6 bases and 4 bases respectively, with 9 bases between them. CDR3 sequence reads: CASSPTVTEAFF. The CDR3 nucleotides are TGTGCCAGCAGCCCAACAGTCACTGAAGCTTTCTTT.

The chain joins TRBV6-1 to TRBJ1-1; 7 positions match TRBD1. J lost 5 bases, V lost 2 bases, and 14 bases had no gene match. Germline CDR1 is MNHNS and CDR2 is SASEGT. The length of the CDR3 is 17 residues. CDR3 nucleotides: TGTGCCAGCAGTGAAAATCGGAAGACAGGGCGAACGACTGAAGCTTTCTTT. Translating it yields CASSENRKTGRTTEAFF.

The sample holds a few counts of this clone. The chain carries TRBV6-1 and TRBJ2-3, with 10 bases aligning to TRBD1. Germline CDR1 is MNHNS and CDR2 is SASEGT. The CDR3 is 15 residues long. Unmatched junction bases numbered 3, after V lost 3 bases and J lost 3 bases. The CDR3 protein is CASSDWTGGTDTQYF. CDR3 DNA: TGTGCCAGCAGTGATTGGACAGGGGGAACAGATACGCAGTATTTT.

The rearrangement links TRBV6-5 to TRBJ1-2; 12 bases are shared with TRBD1. Germline V gene sequence: CDR1 MNHEY, CDR2 SVGAGI. The CDR3 is 15 residues long. V dropped 6 bases and J dropped 8; count of bases not matched to a gene: 10. CDR3 region: CASRKPGQGAGGYTF. CDR3 nucleotide sequence: TGTGCCAGCAGAAAACCGGGACAGGGGGCAGGCGGCTACACCTTC.

V and J are TRBV2 and TRBJ1-5; D may be TRBD1 (5 bases). This CDR3 region has 12 residues. V was cut by 7 bases and J by 6 bases, with 10 bases left in between. Germline V gene lookup returns CDR1 SNHLY and CDR2 FYNNEI. The CDR3 DNA reads as TGTGCCAGCAAGGAGGGGTTTCAGCCCCAGCATTTT. Amino acids: CASKEGFQPQHF.

The V and J genes are TRBV9 and TRBJ1-1; no clear D. The CDR3 sequence is 13 residues long. Per the germline V gene, CDR1 is SGDLS and CDR2 is YYNGEE. Trimming took 7 bases from V and 1 from J, leaving 11 bases between them. The chain's CDR3 is CASALGWNTEAFF. The CDR3 nucleotides read TGTGCCAGCGCCCTTGGCTGGAACACTGAAGCTTTCTTT. Drawing the rest from reference TRBV9 and TRBJ1-1, the complete variable domain is DSGVTQTPKHLITATGQRVTLRCSPRSGDLSVYWYQQSLDQGLQFLIQYYNGEERAKGNILERFSAQQFPDLHSELNLSSLELGDSALYFCASALGWNTEAFFGQGTRLTVV.